These T cell receptor beta chains were read from a single sample in a study of OX40 agonist ivuxolimab in advanced cancers. Sequencing was performed with immunoSEQ multiplex PCR; in TCRdb, only in-frame clones are kept and a portion is missing. The table records 85,000 to 90,000 clones, 75% to 90% of them present only once. The source was CD4+ or CD8+ T cells sorted from blood, collected in a trial of the OX40 agonist ivuxolimab. Every receptor here comes from an adult with an advanced solid tumor such as melanoma, head and neck, liver or kidney cancer. Each CDR3 is given with its conserved first and last residue. The D gene is left open where the match is weak. Clone sizes are given selectively: once, few, many, or a class where the clone is expanded.

cdr3_aa | cdr3_nt | cdr3_length | j_call | clone_size | d_call | v_call
CASSQDRLAGPKEFF | TGCGCCAGCAGCCAAGATAGACTAGCGGGTCCCAAAGAGTTCTTC | 15 | TRBJ2-1 | - | TRBD2 | TRBV4-1
CASSSRTGLDEQFF | TGTGCCAGCAGTTCGAGGACAGGCTTGGATGAGCAGTTCTTC | 14 | TRBJ2-1 | - | TRBD1 | TRBV6-5
CASSQENYGYTF | TGTGCCAGCAGCCAAGAGAACTATGGCTACACCTTC | 12 | TRBJ1-2 | few | - | TRBV14
CASSSRLAGTTDTQYF | TGTGCCAGCAGTTCGCGACTAGCGGGAACAACAGATACGCAGTATTTT | 16 | TRBJ2-3 | - | TRBD2 | TRBV2
CASSRTRGDTQYF | TGTGCCAGCAGCCGGACCCGAGGAGATACGCAGTATTTT | 13 | TRBJ2-3 | once | - | TRBV7-9
CAILKSPGTPMDTEAFF | TGTGCCATACTGAAATCGCCCGGGACCCCCATGGACACTGAAGCTTTCTTT | 17 | TRBJ1-1 | - | - | TRBV2
CASTRGGNANVLTF | TGTGCCAGTACTAGGGGGGGAAATGCCAACGTCCTGACTTTC | 14 | TRBJ2-6 | - | - | TRBV19
CASSLKPRQPQHF | TGTGCCAGTAGCCTCAAACCTCGTCAGCCCCAGCATTTT | 13 | TRBJ1-5 | few | - | TRBV19
CASSIDRVNTEAFF | TGTGCCAGCAGTATTGACAGGGTGAACACTGAAGCTTTCTTT | 14 | TRBJ1-1 | - | TRBD1 | TRBV6-1
CAWSRDRPYGYTF | TGTGCCTGGAGCCGGGACAGACCTTATGGCTACACCTTC | 13 | TRBJ1-2 | - | TRBD1 | TRBV30
CASSGTGVTEAFF | TGCGCCAGCAGTGGGACAGGGGTCACTGAAGCTTTCTTT | 13 | TRBJ1-1 | - | TRBD1 | TRBV10-2
CASSVIENYGYTF | TGTGCCAGCAGCGTAATAGAAAACTATGGCTACACCTTC | 13 | TRBJ1-2 | - | - | TRBV9
CASSSDRDVNYGYTF | TGTGCCAGCAGCTCAGACAGGGATGTTAACTATGGCTACACCTTC | 15 | TRBJ1-2 | - | TRBD1 | TRBV11-2
CASKADRTNENLFF | TGTGCCAGCAAGGCTGACAGAACTAATGAAAACCTGTTTTTT | 14 | TRBJ1-4 | - | - | TRBV2
CASGTGISNQPQHF | TGTGCCAGCGGAACGGGGATTAGCAATCAGCCCCAGCATTTT | 14 | TRBJ1-5 | - | - | TRBV19
CASSGDSGNSPLHF | TGTGCCAGCAGCGGGGACAGTGGTAATTCACCCCTCCACTTT | 14 | TRBJ1-6 | - | TRBD1 | TRBV5-6
CASSLAATRETEAFF | TGCGCCAGCTCCTTGGCGGCCACTCGGGAGACTGAAGCTTTCTTT | 15 | TRBJ1-1 | - | - | TRBV5-1
CASSYQGTMTEAFF | TGTGCCAGCAGTTATCAGGGGACAATGACTGAAGCTTTCTTT | 14 | TRBJ1-1 | - | - | TRBV6-5
CSVGRGQFYGYTF | TGCAGCGTTGGCAGGGGGCAATTCTATGGCTACACCTTC | 13 | TRBJ1-2 | few | TRBD1 | TRBV29-1
CASSRRWIPSFTGELFF | TGTGCCAGCAGCAGGCGGTGGATCCCATCGTTCACCGGGGAGCTGTTTTTT | 17 | TRBJ2-2 | - | - | TRBV21-1
CASSSWSYEQYF | TGTGCCAGCAGCTCTTGGTCCTACGAGCAGTACTTC | 12 | TRBJ2-7 | - | - | TRBV7-8
CASSGDLRNGYTF | TGTGCCAGCAGCGGGGACCTCAGAAATGGCTACACCTTC | 13 | TRBJ1-2 | - | - | TRBV6-1
CASSLGLVSGANVLTF | TGCGCCAGCAGCCTGGGGCTAGTCTCTGGGGCCAACGTCCTGACTTTC | 16 | TRBJ2-6 | - | - | TRBV5-1
CASRGLAGTGELFF | TGTGCCAGCAGGGGACTAGCGGGAACCGGGGAGCTGTTTTTT | 14 | TRBJ2-2 | - | TRBD2 | TRBV6-1
CASSLAVAYTEAFF | TGCGCCAGCAGCTTGGCCGTCGCATACACTGAAGCTTTCTTT | 14 | TRBJ1-1 | - | - | TRBV5-1
CASSKGQGELANEKLFF | TGCGCCAGCAGCAAAGGACAGGGGGAGTTGGCTAATGAAAAACTGTTTTTT | 17 | TRBJ1-4 | once | TRBD1 | TRBV5-1
CASSYSTGAYAYEQYF | TGTGCCAGCAGTTACTCGACAGGGGCTTATGCCTACGAGCAGTACTTC | 16 | TRBJ2-7 | - | TRBD1 | TRBV6-5
CASSYSRMNTEAFF | TGTGCCAGCAGTTACTCGCGCATGAACACTGAAGCTTTCTTT | 14 | TRBJ1-1 | few | - | TRBV6-5
CAIKRRAPYEQYF | TGTGCCATCAAAAGAAGGGCTCCCTACGAGCAGTACTTC | 13 | TRBJ2-7 | once | - | TRBV28
CASSLPPAGGRRDTQYF | TGTGCCAGCAGCTTGCCCCCGGCCGGGGGGAGGAGAGATACGCAGTATTTT | 17 | TRBJ2-3 | - | TRBD2 | TRBV5-6
CASSGLAGVYEQYF | TGTGCCAGCAGTGGGCTAGCGGGAGTGTACGAGCAGTACTTC | 14 | TRBJ2-7 | few | TRBD2 | TRBV6-1
CASSLDERGIQYF | TGCGCCAGCAGCTTGGATGAGAGAGGCATTCAGTACTTC | 13 | TRBJ2-4 | - | - | TRBV5-1
CASSGGTGANQPQHF | TGTGCCAGCAGTGGGGGGACAGGGGCCAATCAGCCCCAGCATTTT | 15 | TRBJ1-5 | - | TRBD1 | TRBV2
CSVGVSSGQPQHF | TGCAGCGTTGGGGTCTCAAGCGGTCAGCCCCAGCATTTT | 13 | TRBJ1-5 | - | - | TRBV29-1
CASSETSGVTPDTQYF | TGTGCCAGCAGCGAAACTAGCGGGGTGACCCCAGATACGCAGTATTTT | 16 | TRBJ2-3 | - | TRBD2 | TRBV9
CASSLTFSGANVLTF | TGTGCCAGCAGCCTTACATTCTCTGGGGCCAACGTCCTGACTTTC | 15 | TRBJ2-6 | - | - | TRBV11-2
CASSLTTSGRAYEQYF | TGTGCCAGCAGCCTAACGACTAGCGGGAGGGCCTACGAGCAGTACTTC | 16 | TRBJ2-7 | - | TRBD2 | TRBV7-2
CASSLGGSATDTQYF | TGCGCCAGCAGCCTGGGTGGCTCCGCCACAGATACGCAGTATTTT | 15 | TRBJ2-3 | - | - | TRBV5-1
CASSWRGNGPEAFF | TGCGCCAGCAGCTGGAGGGGGAACGGGCCTGAAGCTTTCTTT | 14 | TRBJ1-1 | - | - | TRBV5-1
CASSLEGGLETQYF | TGTGCCAGCAGCCTTGAAGGGGGTCTGGAGACCCAGTACTTC | 14 | TRBJ2-5 | - | - | TRBV2
CASSSETSGSPDTQYF | TGTGCCAGCAGCTCCGAGACTAGCGGGAGTCCAGATACGCAGTATTTT | 16 | TRBJ2-3 | - | TRBD2 | TRBV13
CASSVAPQPNQPQHF | TGTGCCAGCAGCGTAGCCCCCCAGCCCAATCAGCCCCAGCATTTT | 15 | TRBJ1-5 | once | - | TRBV9
CASRPRLQSTDTQYF | TGTGCCAGCAGGCCTCGACTCCAAAGCACAGATACGCAGTATTTT | 15 | TRBJ2-3 | - | - | TRBV2
CASSPAVENIQYF | TGCGCCAGCAGCCCGGCGGTTGAAAACATTCAGTACTTC | 13 | TRBJ2-4 | once | - | TRBV5-1
CSVEDRRFTRGNTEAFF | TGCAGCGTTGAAGATCGAAGGTTTACCAGAGGGAACACTGAAGCTTTCTTT | 17 | TRBJ1-1 | - | - | TRBV29-1
CASSFYSNQPQHF | TGTGCCAGCAGTTTCTATAGCAATCAGCCCCAGCATTTT | 13 | TRBJ1-5 | once | - | TRBV28
CASSPRGARTTDTEAFF | TGCGCCAGCAGCCCGCGGGGGGCAAGGACAACTGACACTGAAGCTTTCTTT | 17 | TRBJ1-1 | once | - | TRBV4-1
CASSFGQGNGYTF | TGTGCCAGCAGCTTCGGACAGGGTAATGGCTACACCTTC | 13 | TRBJ1-2 | once | TRBD1 | TRBV9
CASSLWRVPNTGELFF | TGTGCCAGCAGTTTATGGCGGGTCCCGAACACCGGGGAGCTGTTTTTT | 16 | TRBJ2-2 | - | - | TRBV28
CASSPQETQYF | TGTGCCAGCTCACCCCAAGAGACCCAGTACTTC | 11 | TRBJ2-5 | - | - | TRBV18
CASSLSLAGNAKNIQYF | TGTGCCAGCAGCTTAAGTCTCGCAGGGAACGCCAAAAACATTCAGTACTTC | 17 | TRBJ2-4 | once | - | TRBV11-2
CASSVRTSGRASGANVLTF | TGTGCCAGCAGCGTGAGGACTAGCGGGAGAGCTTCTGGGGCCAACGTCCTGACTTTC | 19 | TRBJ2-6 | - | TRBD2 | TRBV5-6
CASSVATPAGDLHYNEQFF | TGTGCCAGCAGCGTAGCCACCCCAGCGGGAGATCTCCACTACAATGAGCAGTTCTTC | 19 | TRBJ2-1 | - | TRBD2 | TRBV9
CASSAGPGNTIYF | TGTGCCAGCAGCGCAGGGCCTGGAAACACCATATATTTT | 13 | TRBJ1-3 | - | - | TRBV9
CSVQAGGTEAFF | TGCAGCGTCCAAGCAGGGGGGACGGAAGCTTTCTTT | 12 | TRBJ1-1 | few | TRBD1 | TRBV29-1
CASRYSGSSYEQYF | TGTGCCAGCAGATACAGCGGGAGCTCCTACGAGCAGTACTTC | 14 | TRBJ2-7 | - | TRBD2 | TRBV28
CASSMTGMSYGYTF | TGTGCCAGCAGTATGACAGGGATGAGCTATGGCTACACCTTC | 14 | TRBJ1-2 | - | TRBD1 | TRBV6-5
CASSPRGADTQYF | TGTGCCAGCTCGCCGCGGGGGGCAGATACGCAGTATTTT | 13 | TRBJ2-3 | - | TRBD2 | TRBV6-1
CASSARGVMAGSYGYTF | TGTGCCAGCAGTGCCCGTGGGGTAATGGCAGGGTCCTATGGCTACACCTTC | 17 | TRBJ1-2 | few | - | TRBV27